One sample yielded the 20 T cell receptor beta chains listed below, sequenced in a study of T-cell memory formation after mild COVID-19. TCRdb reanalysed the 5' RACE reads using MiXCR and keeps one entry per CDR3 protein. Found here are 430,000 or so distinct CDR3 sequences, nearly 25% of them singletons; the top ten hold about an eighth. The sample consisted of PBMCs or a T cell subset sorted from them (not recorded which). The receptor source for this set is an adult woman who had mild COVID-19 (a few samples of this study predate the infection). Cell type and time point are not known.

With respect to this clonotype: No conserved phenylalanine or tryptophan is present at the end of the CDR3, so a read error is the likely explanation. V is TRBV7-8 and J is TRBJ2-3; perhaps TRBD2 as D (7 bases). V was pared by 5 bases and J by 0 bases, with 12 bases between. This CDR3 comprises 15 residues. Looked up from germline, CDR1 is SGHVS and CDR2 is FQNEAQ. CDR3 residues: CASSRRGGSTDTQYS. CDR3 sequence (DNA): TGTGCCAGCAGCCGAAGGGGGGGTAGCACAGATACGCAGTATTCT.

This clonotype occurred a few times. This sequence joins TRBV7-9 and TRBJ2-4, with D perhaps TRBD2 (6 bases). Trimming pared 0 bases from V and 9 bases from J, leaving 21 bases between. Germline CDR1 and CDR2: SEHNR and FQNEAQ (reference sequence). The CDR3 has 17 residues. CDR3 loop: CASSLAEGGTYVGIQYF. Written as DNA, the CDR3 is TGTGCCAGCAGCTTAGCAGAAGGAGGGACCTACGTCGGCATTCAGTACTTC.

In this sample, this clonotype turned up a few times. This chain connects TRBV7-9 to TRBJ2-2, with TRBD1 identical over 8 bases. The V and J ends lost 6 bases and 1 base, in that order; junction bases with no gene match: 10. Germline CDR1 is SEHNR and CDR2 is FQNEAQ (reference sequence). The CDR3 contains 17 residues. The CDR3 nucleotides are TGTGCCAGCAGGCGAACCCCGGGACAGGAGAACACCGGGGAGCTGTTTTTT. It is translated as CASRRTPGQENTGELFF.

The V gene is TRBV19, the J gene TRBJ1-2; 8 nucleotides match TRBD1. CDR1 and CDR2 from the germline V gene are LNHDA and SQIVND (reference sequence). This CDR3 region has 14 residues. Trimming took 6 bases from V and 7 from J; bases not matched to a gene: 10. The CDR3 spells CASRLTGETAGYTF. Here the CDR3 DNA reads TGTGCCAGTAGGTTGACAGGGGAGACGGCTGGCTACACCTTC. The variable domain in full, with the rest retrieved from reference TRBV19 and TRBJ1-2, is DGGITQSPKYLFRKEGQNVTLSCEQNLNHDAMYWYRQDPGQGLRLIYYSQIVNDFQKGDIAEGYSVSREKKESFPLTVTSAQKNPTAFYLCASRLTGETAGYTFGSGTRLTVV.

The genes are TRBV6-6 and TRBJ2-1; D unresolved. The germline V and J ends were trimmed by 6 bases and 14 bases, with 17 bases remaining between them. Per germline, CDR1 MNHNY and CDR2 SVGAGI (reference sequence). This CDR3 is built from 12 residues. CDR3 loop: CASRSVSYNEFF. The CDR3 DNA follows: TGTGCCAGCAGATCAGTATCCTACAATGAGTTCTTC.

This clonotype was found a few times. The J gene is TRBJ2-7, the V gene TRBV2, with TRBD1 identical over 9 bases. The CDR3 consists of 13 residues. Germline CDR1 reads SNHLY; CDR2 reads FYNNEI. Trimming removed 7 bases from V and 3 bases from J; junction bases left unmatched: 4. The DNA of the CDR3 is TGTGCCAGCATAGCGACAGGGGGCTACGAGCAGTACTTC. It encodes CASIATGGYEQYF.

The rearrangement uses TRBV4-2 and TRBJ2-1; 10 bases line up with TRBD2. The V gene's germline CDR1 is LGHNA and CDR2 YNFKEQ. CDR3 size: 15 residues. J was trimmed by 6 bases and V by 4 bases; bases with no gene match: 6. In nucleotides, the CDR3 is TGTGCCAGCAGCCCAAAGCGGGGGGGACTCAATGAGCAGTTCTTC. Translation gives CASSPKRGGLNEQFF.

The CDR3 sequence: CASSNTRGPTTSYEQYF. The CDR3 DNA sequence: TGTGCCAGTAGTAATACTCGAGGCCCCACAACTTCCTACGAGCAGTACTTC. The V and J genes are TRBV19 and TRBJ2-7; no firm D call. The germline gives CDR1 LNHDA, CDR2 SQIVND (reference sequence). Trimming stripped 4 bases from V and 1 base from J, with 20 bases between. The CDR3 length is 17 residues.

The chain uses TRBV5-6 and TRBJ2-4; 8 bases are shared with TRBD1. The length of the CDR3 is 15 residues. The V gene end was trimmed by 5 bases and the J gene end by 7 bases; junction bases not matched to a gene: 11. CDR1 and CDR2 from the germline V gene are SGHDT and YYEEEE. The CDR3 protein is CASSRQGRLENIQYF. CDR3 DNA: TGTGCCAGCAGTCGACAGGGGCGATTAGAGAACATTCAGTACTTC.

This clonotype has more than one count but fewer than ten. The chain employs TRBV20-1 and TRBJ1-2, with TRBD1 matching 8 bases. This CDR3 contains 14 residues. V lost 2 bases and J lost 7; bases outside the gene matches: 9. Germline V CDR1 and CDR2: DFQATT, SNEGSKA (reference sequence). The CDR3 coding sequence is TGCAGTGCTAGATCCCTTGGACAGGGTACTGGCTACACCTTC. As protein: CSARSLGQGTGYTF.

The rearrangement uses TRBV20-1 and TRBJ2-3, with D maybe TRBD2 (6 bases). CDR3 size: 13 residues. Looked up from germline, CDR1 is DFQATT and CDR2 is SNEGSKA (reference sequence). As DNA, the CDR3 is TGCAGCGCAGTCCGGGAGAGCACAGATACGCAGTATTTT. Its protein is CSAVRESTDTQYF.

This sequence joins TRBV4-2 and TRBJ2-3, with 12 bases identical to TRBD1. The CDR3 spans 16 residues. Germline V gene lookup returns CDR1 LGHNA and CDR2 YNFKEQ. J lost 5 bases, V lost 4 bases, and 7 bases had no gene match. Written as DNA, the CDR3 is TGTGCCAGCAGCCCTCCGGGACAGGGGGCAAGAGATACGCAGTATTTT. Its protein product is CASSPPGQGARDTQYF.

This clonotype occurred a few times. This chain's CDR3 is CASSSTQGPYNEQFF. Here the CDR3 DNA reads TGTGCCAGCAGCTCCACACAGGGACCCTACAATGAGCAGTTCTTC. The rearrangement joins TRBV7-6 to TRBJ2-1; possibly TRBD1 for D (6 bases). Trimming pared 4 bases from V and 2 bases from J, leaving 12 bases between. Per the germline V gene, CDR1 is SGHVS and CDR2 is FNYEAQ. The CDR3 has 15 amino acids.

V is TRBV7-9 and J is TRBJ2-2, with 9 bases matching TRBD1. CDR3 size: 17 residues. Germline V lookup: CDR1 SEHNR, CDR2 FQNEAQ (reference sequence). V lost 5 bases and J lost 1; bases outside the gene matches: 8. CDR3 amino acids: CASSPLGTGKNTGELFF. The CDR3 region has the DNA TGTGCCAGCAGCCCCCTCGGGACAGGGAAGAACACCGGGGAGCTGTTTTTT. Filled out from reference TRBV7-9 and TRBJ2-2, the complete variable domain reads DTGVSQNPRHKITKRGQNVTFRCDPISEHNRLYWYRQTLGQGPEFLTYFQNEAQLEKSRLLSDRFSAERPKGSFSTLEIQRTEQGDSAMYLCASSPLGTGKNTGELFFGEGSRLTVL.

The genes are TRBV12-3 or TRBV12-4 and TRBJ1-1; TRBD1 agrees at 8 bases. V dropped 4 bases and J dropped 7; count of bases not matched to a gene: 8. The CDR3 covers 14 residues. CDR3 protein: CASSSNRGEDEAFF. The CDR3 DNA is TGTGCCAGCAGTTCAAACAGGGGGGAGGATGAAGCTTTCTTT.

This clonotype showed up just a few times. The chain combines TRBV7-9 with TRBJ1-3; D is unclear. CDR1 and CDR2 from the germline V gene are SEHNR and FQNEAQ (reference sequence). This CDR3 has 14 amino acids. The V gene lost 3 bases and the J gene lost 1 base, with 7 bases spanning the gap. CDR3 nucleotides: TGTGCCAGCAGCTTCTCAGGATCTGGAAACACCATATATTTT. Translation gives CASSFSGSGNTIYF.

The chain combines TRBV5-6 with TRBJ2-3; 8 positions match TRBD2. CDR3 length equals 16 residues. With 3 bases clipped from V and 2 bases from J, the junction kept 8 bases outside the gene matches. CDR1 is SGHDT, CDR2 YYEEEE, per germline. Here the CDR3 DNA reads TGTGCCAGCAGCTCGGGACGGGGGGGGACCACAGATACGCAGTATTTT. Translated: CASSSGRGGTTDTQYF.

This chain links TRBV5-1 with TRBJ2-7, with 7 bases identical to TRBD1. Germline V gene data show CDR1 as SGHRS and CDR2 as YFSETQ. The CDR3 sequence is 14 residues long. The junction had 3 bases not matched to a gene; V was cut back by 0 bases and J by 3 bases. This chain's CDR3 is CASSLAGQHYEQYF. DNA of the CDR3: TGCGCCAGCAGCTTGGCGGGACAGCACTACGAGCAGTACTTC.

This clonotype showed up just a few times. J is TRBJ2-4 and V is TRBV5-4, with a possible D match to TRBD2 (6 bases). V dropped 2 bases and J dropped 8 bases, with 11 bases sitting between them. The CDR3 has 13 residues. Germline assignment: CDR1 SGHNT and CDR2 YYREEE (reference sequence). The chain's CDR3 is CASSFAGRDIQYF. Here the CDR3 DNA reads TGTGCCAGCAGCTTCGCGGGACGAGACATTCAGTACTTC.

In this sample, this clonotype turned up many times. The CDR3 DNA reads as TGTGCCAGCAGCTTAGGGACAGGAGGCTCCTACGAGCAGTACTTC. This codes for CASSLGTGGSYEQYF. V usage is TRBV13 and J usage is TRBJ2-7, with TRBD1 as a possible D gene (6 bases). Per germline, CDR1 PRHDT and CDR2 FYEKMQ (reference sequence). The CDR3 contains 15 residues. V was pared by 0 bases and J by 0 bases, with 9 bases between.